A selection of T cell receptor beta chains follows, all from one sample in a study of blood T cell repertoires in COVID-19. Only in-frame clones appear in the TCRdb table, and some are missing; sequencing was by immunoSEQ multiplex PCR. Found here are approximately 220,000 clones, 84% of them singletons; the top ten hold approximately 2.9%. Sequencing was performed on peripheral blood. These receptor sequences come from a woman in her thirties who had recovered from COVID-19. Both conserved end residues are part of each CDR3.

J gene	V gene	CDR3 protein
TRBJ1-6	TRBV28	CASKGVWNSPLHF
TRBJ2-3	TRBV14	CASSRTSGSTDTQYF
TRBJ2-7	TRBV19	CASSKGSYSYEQYF
TRBJ2-6	TRBV30	CAWSVLAGESGANVLTF
TRBJ2-5	TRBV9	CASSVIFGREETQYF
TRBJ2-1	TRBV25-1	CASSGPTESSYNEQFF
TRBJ1-4	TRBV3-1/TRBV3-2	CASSQATSNEKLFF
TRBJ2-1	TRBV6-1	CASSELAGGYNEQFF
TRBJ2-4	TRBV30	CAWGGRGTGLYF
TRBJ1-6	TRBV19	CASTEGGISPLHF
TRBJ1-1	TRBV6-5	CASDHPPGMNTEAFF
TRBJ2-5	TRBV27	CASSPWGGGTPETQYF
TRBJ1-2	TRBV10-3	CAITRDRTLGYTF
TRBJ1-4	TRBV19	CASSIPGQGNEKLFF
TRBJ1-2	TRBV5-1	CASSETGSDYGYTF
TRBJ1-3	TRBV10-3	CATFDREAGNTIYF
TRBJ1-5	TRBV6-5	CATGGFYSNQPQHF
TRBJ2-3	TRBV10-1	CASSEVSGTSTDTQYF
TRBJ1-2	TRBV5-1	CASSADRGYTF
TRBJ2-7	TRBV6-1	CASSVSLDRVSYEQYF
TRBJ1-1	TRBV18	CASSPTGMNTEAFF
TRBJ2-7	TRBV19	CASARDRTYEQYF
TRBJ1-2	TRBV18	CASSPQGTDHYGYTF
TRBJ2-7	TRBV18	CASSPEGAYYEQYF
TRBJ2-7	TRBV2	CASIGQLAYEQYF
TRBJ2-1	TRBV19	CASSRRGREGREQFF
TRBJ2-7	TRBV6-1	CASSEAGQGSYEQYF
TRBJ1-1	TRBV10-2	CASSRSMNTEAFF
TRBJ2-3	TRBV2	CASSELAGVPDTQYF
TRBJ2-1	TRBV28	CASSLLAGVSFPFF
TRBJ1-1	TRBV29-1	CSATYRGSNTEAFF
TRBJ2-5	TRBV29-1	CSVVGPAETQYF
TRBJ1-4	TRBV9	CASSLQGGGEKLFF
TRBJ2-5	TRBV7-3	CASSLRTSGFQETQYF
TRBJ2-7	TRBV4-1	CASSQGMGSFAYEQYF
TRBJ1-1	TRBV9	CASSVTPDIGDTEAFF
TRBJ2-6	TRBV27	CASSLAAGGANVLTF
TRBJ2-3	TRBV28	CASSPGTSGRVDTQYF
TRBJ2-1	TRBV30	CAWSGGGGPRSRNEQFF
TRBJ2-5	TRBV7-9	CASSLDYRGQETQYF
TRBJ2-7	TRBV9	CASSVVADSPHEQYF
TRBJ2-3	TRBV20-1	CSASSPSGRTDTQYF
TRBJ2-3	TRBV5-1	CASSLVPIPASGGTDTQYF
TRBJ2-5	TRBV5-1	CASSDSSGRETQYF
TRBJ2-2	TRBV5-4	CASSFPGSTKGGELFF
TRBJ1-1	TRBV27	CASRRGRTNTEAFF
TRBJ1-5	TRBV27	CASSFTTGGSQPQHF
TRBJ1-5	TRBV7-9	CASSPGASPQHF
TRBJ2-1	TRBV4-1	CASSQGLARSSYNEQFF
TRBJ2-1	TRBV5-5	CASSFLPLLASSNEQFF